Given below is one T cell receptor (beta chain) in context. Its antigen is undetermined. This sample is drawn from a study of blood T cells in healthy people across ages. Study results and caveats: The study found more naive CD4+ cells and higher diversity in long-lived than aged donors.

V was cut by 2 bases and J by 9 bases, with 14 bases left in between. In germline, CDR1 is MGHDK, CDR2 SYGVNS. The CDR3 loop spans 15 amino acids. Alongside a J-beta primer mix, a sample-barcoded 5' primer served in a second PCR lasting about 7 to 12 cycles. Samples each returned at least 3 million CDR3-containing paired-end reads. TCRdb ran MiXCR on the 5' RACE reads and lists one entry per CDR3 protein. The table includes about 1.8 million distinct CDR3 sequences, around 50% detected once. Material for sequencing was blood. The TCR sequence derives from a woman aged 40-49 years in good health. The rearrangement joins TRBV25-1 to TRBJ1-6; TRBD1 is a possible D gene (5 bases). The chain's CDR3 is CASSELRDEASPLHF. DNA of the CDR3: TGTGCCAGCAGTGAACTTCGGGACGAAGCTTCACCCCTCCACTTT.